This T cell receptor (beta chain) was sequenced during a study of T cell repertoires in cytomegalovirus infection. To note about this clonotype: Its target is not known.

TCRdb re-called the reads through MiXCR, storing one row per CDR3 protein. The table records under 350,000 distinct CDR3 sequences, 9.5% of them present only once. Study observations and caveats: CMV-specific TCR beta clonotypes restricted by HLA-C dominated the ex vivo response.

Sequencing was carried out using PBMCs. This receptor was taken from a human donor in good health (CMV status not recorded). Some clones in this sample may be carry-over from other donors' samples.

Written as DNA, the CDR3 is TGCGCCAGCAGCCAGGGGGGTGGGAGCAATCAGCCCCAGCATTTT. Translating gives CASSQGGGSNQPQHF. The chain employs TRBV4-1 and TRBJ1-5; D possibly corresponds to TRBD1 (5 bases). The CDR3 loop spans 15 amino acids. Trimming removed 3 bases at V and 1 base at J, with 10 bases between. CDR1 MGHRA and CDR2 YSYEKL come from the germline V gene.